This record looks at one T cell receptor (beta chain) sequence and its context. This specimen belongs to a study of blood T cell repertoires in COVID-19. Study background: There were acute and convalescent COVID-19 samples, and they came from the United States, Italy and Spain.

TCRdb keeps only in-frame clones here, not all; method: immunoSEQ multiplex PCR. The repertoire holds 150,000 or so clones, approximately 83% seen once, with about 3% in the top ten. CDR3 length: 14 amino acids. The germline V gene encodes CDR1 SGHKS and CDR2 YYEKEE (reference sequence). The V end was cut by 1 base, the J end by 1 base, with 8 bases between. The chain couples TRBV5-5 to TRBJ1-1, with D unresolved. Sample: peripheral blood. This clonotype was sampled from a woman older than 75 with acute or convalescent COVID-19. In DNA form, the CDR3 reads TGTGCCAGCAGCTTGTTTCCGGGGAACACTGAAGCTTTCTTT. This codes for CASSLFPGNTEAFF.